This is a list of T cell receptor beta chains from one sample in a study of OX40 agonist ivuxolimab in advanced cancers. Profiling relied on immunoSEQ multiplex PCR, and the TCRdb table lists in-frame clones only, not all of them. The repertoire consists of 85,000 to 95,000 clones, with 85% to 90% occurring once and the leading ten covering 0.33%. The specimen was CD4+ or CD8+ T cells sorted from blood, collected in a trial of the OX40 agonist ivuxolimab. These receptors were taken from an adult with an advanced solid tumor such as melanoma, head and neck, liver or kidney cancer. Both conserved end residues are part of each CDR3. The D gene is left open where the match is weak. The size of a clone is reported for some rows only, either as once, few or many, or as a class for expanded clones.

size	V	J	D	DNA	CDR3
NA	TRBV6-1	TRBJ2-7	TRBD2	TGTGCCAGCAGTGAAGGTTGGGGACTAGCAGGCTACGAGCAGTACTTC	CASSEGWGLAGYEQYF
few	TRBV10-2	TRBJ1-5	TRBD1	TGCGCCAGCAGAGACAGGGTCGGGCAGCCCCAGCATTTT	CASRDRVGQPQHF
NA	TRBV27	TRBJ1-1	TRBD1	TGTGCCAGCAGTCTGTTACAGGGGGCTGGCCTTAGCACTGAAGCTTTCTTT	CASSLLQGAGLSTEAFF
NA	TRBV6-6	TRBJ2-7	NA	TGTGCCAGCAGACGGACAAGACCCTACGAGCAGTACTTC	CASRRTRPYEQYF
NA	TRBV5-1	TRBJ2-7	NA	TGCGCCAGCAGCTTGGCTCAGGGTTCCGAGCAGTACTTC	CASSLAQGSEQYF
NA	TRBV13	TRBJ1-1	NA	TGTGCCAGCAGCTCTTGGAAGAACACTGAAGCTTTCTTT	CASSSWKNTEAFF
NA	TRBV28	TRBJ1-4	NA	TGTGCCAGCAGTCCCAGGGAGCTTTTAAGAGGAGATGAAAAACTGTTTTTT	CASSPRELLRGDEKLFF
NA	TRBV11-2	TRBJ2-2	TRBD2	TGTGCCAGCAGCCTGAGCGGGAGGGCGAACACCGGGGAGCTGTTTTTT	CASSLSGRANTGELFF
NA	TRBV5-1	TRBJ2-3	NA	TGCGCCAGCAGCTTGGCCGGGGGGCTCACAGATACGCAGTATTTT	CASSLAGGLTDTQYF
once	TRBV7-2	TRBJ1-5	TRBD1	TGTGCCAGCAGTTCAGGGGGCGGAATGAGTCAGCCCCAGCATTTT	CASSSGGGMSQPQHF
once	TRBV30	TRBJ2-1	NA	TGTGCCTGGGGCCCCCTCCTAACTGAGCAGTTCTTC	CAWGPLLTEQFF
NA	TRBV7-2	TRBJ2-7	TRBD1	TGTGCCAGCAGCCAGGGGGCGCAATCCTGGTACGAGCAGTACTTC	CASSQGAQSWYEQYF
NA	TRBV2	TRBJ2-1	NA	TGTGCCAGCAGTGAATATGAAGGGGGCAATGAGCAGTTCTTC	CASSEYEGGNEQFF
NA	TRBV4-1	TRBJ2-7	TRBD1	TGCGCCAGCAGCCAAGATGCCCCGGGACAGGGCTGGGAGCAGTACTTC	CASSQDAPGQGWEQYF
NA	TRBV10-3	TRBJ2-7	NA	TGTGCCATCAGTGAGTCAAGGGAACACGAGCAGTACTTC	CAISESREHEQYF
NA	TRBV6-5	TRBJ1-5	NA	TGTGCCAGCAGTCCATACAGGGAGGGGCAGCCCCAGCATTTT	CASSPYREGQPQHF
NA	TRBV28	TRBJ1-1	NA	TGTGCCAGCAGTTTCCCCAATTTAATGACTGAAGCTTTCTTT	CASSFPNLMTEAFF
NA	TRBV6-6	TRBJ1-5	NA	TGTGCCAGCAGCCGCGGTGAGCCCCAGCATTTT	CASSRGEPQHF
NA	TRBV5-4	TRBJ2-7	TRBD1	TGTGCCAGCAGCTTGACAAAAAGGGACAGGGGATCCTACGAGCAGTACTTC	CASSLTKRDRGSYEQYF
NA	TRBV6-1	TRBJ2-7	NA	TGTGCCATAATGGAGTTCTACGAGCAGTACTTC	CAIMEFYEQYF